This T cell receptor beta chain is drawn from a study of T-cell memory formation after mild COVID-19. Regarding the study as a whole: Shrinking CD4+ clones resided mostly in CM and EM, and CD8+ ones in EMRA.

From 5'RACE with constant-segment primers came TCR alpha and TCR beta cDNA libraries that carried sample barcodes and UMIs. TCRdb reprocessed the 5' RACE reads via MiXCR and lists one record per CDR3 protein. Among 85,000 to 120,000 distinct CDR3 sequences listed, approximately 17% were seen once. The V segment lost 6 bases and the J segment 5 bases; nucleotides outside the gene matches: 8. The CDR3 consists of 14 residues. The V gene's germline CDR1 is SNHLY and CDR2 FYNNEI. The sample holds a few counts of this clonotype. Its antigen is not identified. Sequencing input: PBMCs or a T cell subset sorted from them (not recorded which). V gene TRBV2 combines with J gene TRBJ1-2; 8 bases are shared with TRBD1. This TCR derives from an adult woman who had mild COVID-19 (a few samples of this study predate the infection). Cell type and time point are not known. Here the CDR3 reads CASSPGGPVYGYTF. The DNA for the CDR3 is TGTGCCAGCAGCCCAGGGGGCCCCGTTTATGGCTACACCTTC.